These 22 T cell receptor beta chains originate from one sample sequenced in a study of OX40 agonist ivuxolimab in advanced cancers. TCRdb keeps only in-frame clones here, not all; method: immunoSEQ multiplex PCR. The top ten hold over 9.5% of the sample, which has about 46,000 clones, over 75% seen once. Sequences were derived from CD4+ or CD8+ T cells sorted from blood, sampled in a trial of the OX40 agonist ivuxolimab. The receptors derive from an adult with an advanced solid tumor such as melanoma, head and neck, liver or kidney cancer.

This clone was picked up a small number of times. DNA of the CDR3: TGTGCCAGCACCCCCGACACGCTGGCTGAAGCTTTCTTT. As protein: CASTPDTLAEAFF. V is TRBV9 and J is TRBJ1-1; D is uncertain. The CDR3 is 13 amino acids. Germline CDR1 is SGDLS and CDR2 is YYNGEE. Trimming pared 6 bases from V and 6 bases from J, leaving 15 bases between.

V is TRBV6-5 and J is TRBJ1-1; the match to TRBD1 covers 7 bases. V gave up 0 bases and J gave up 1 base; unmatched junction bases: 5. This CDR3 region has 16 residues. CDR1 MNHEY and CDR2 SVGAGI come from the germline V gene. CDR3 loop: CASSYSSRQGNTEAFF. CDR3 DNA: TGTGCCAGCAGTTACTCGTCGAGACAGGGGAACACTGAAGCTTTCTTT.

On this clone itself: This sample also contains other DNA sequences that code for the same CDR3. The gene calls are TRBV7-9 and TRBJ2-7; D gene ambiguous. Deletions cut 1 base from V and 4 bases from J, with 5 bases between. The CDR3 loop spans 12 amino acids. Germline V gene lookup returns CDR1 SEHNR and CDR2 FQNEAQ (reference sequence). For the CDR3, the DNA is TGTGCCAGCAGCTTAGTCCTTTACGAGCAGTACTTC. Protein sequence: CASSLVLYEQYF.

In its sample, this clone was seen a few times. The chain has TRBV27 and TRBJ1-4; tentative D call: TRBD1 (5 bases). Germline CDR1 and CDR2: MNHEY and SMNVEV (reference sequence). V lost 7 bases, J lost 0 bases, and 18 bases lay in between. The CDR3 loop spans 17 amino acids. The CDR3 nucleotides read TGTGCCAGCATTTCCCCGGGGGGGTTGGCAACTAATGAAAAACTGTTTTTT. Translation gives CASISPGGLATNEKLFF.

The chain links TRBV7-9 to TRBJ1-1; possibly TRBD1 for D (5 bases). V was cut by 5 bases and J by 6 bases, with 16 bases left in between. This CDR3 contains 14 residues. Per germline, CDR1 SEHNR and CDR2 FQNEAQ (reference sequence). CDR3 sequence (DNA): TGTGCCAGCAGCGGCAGGGTCCCTTACGCTGAAGCTTTCTTT. Translating it yields CASSGRVPYAEAFF.

V gene TRBV9 combines with J gene TRBJ2-3; D uncertain. Trimming shortened V by 0 bases and J by 4 bases, and 9 bases separated the two germline ends. This CDR3 has 14 amino acids. Germline values: CDR1 SGDLS, CDR2 YYNGEE. CDR3 coding DNA: TGTGCCAGCAGCGTAGGTGAAGGGCCAGATACGCAGTATTTT. It codes for CASSVGEGPDTQYF.

The CDR3 DNA sequence: TGTGCCAGCAGCTTGGCGGTTCTGGGGACCGAGCAGTACTTC. This sequence encodes CASSLAVLGTEQYF. The V and J genes are TRBV5-6 and TRBJ2-7, with D tentatively TRBD1 or TRBD2 (5 bases each). CDR1 is SGHDT, CDR2 YYEEEE, per germline. This CDR3 has 14 amino acids. The V end was cut by 0 bases, the J end by 6 bases, with 13 bases between.

The chain joins TRBV19 to TRBJ2-7, with D uncertain. CDR3 length: 15 amino acids. The V and J ends lost 1 base and 2 bases respectively, with 12 bases between them. The germline CDR1 and CDR2 sequences are LNHDA and SQIVND (reference sequence). CDR3 DNA sequence: TGTGCCAGTAGTATAGGACCAGGCAGCGCCTACGAGCAGTACTTC. This translates into CASSIGPGSAYEQYF.

This rearrangement joins TRBV9 to TRBJ2-1; D assignment may be TRBD1 or TRBD2 (5 bases each). Trimming removed 0 bases at V and 1 base at J, with 8 bases between. Per the germline V gene, CDR1 is SGDLS and CDR2 is YYNGEE. The CDR3 is 15 residues long. CDR3 nucleotides: TGTGCCAGCAGCGTAGTGGGGGTATCCTACAATGAGCAGTTCTTC. This translates into CASSVVGVSYNEQFF.

The rearrangement joins TRBV9 to TRBJ2-7, with TRBD2 as a possible D gene (5 bases). Germline CDR1 is SGDLS and CDR2 is YYNGEE. The CDR3 has 15 residues. V was clipped by 3 bases and J by 3 bases, with 16 bases between them. Written as DNA, the CDR3 is TGTGCCAGCAGCGGACAAGCCGGGATGAACTACGAGCAGTACTTC. Translated: CASSGQAGMNYEQYF.

This sequence joins TRBV6-5 and TRBJ1-5, with 9 positions matching TRBD1. CDR1 is MNHEY and CDR2 is SVGAGI in the germline V gene. This CDR3 is built from 15 residues. The J segment lost 6 bases and the V segment lost 6 bases, leaving 9 bases of the junction unmatched. The CDR3 coding sequence is TGTGCCAGCAGCTATACAGGGGGCTCGGGTCAGCCCCAGCATTTT. Translation gives CASSYTGGSGQPQHF.

The CDR3 DNA is TGTGCCAGTAGCCCGGGACAGGGTCTATGGGGCTACACCTTC. Translated: CASSPGQGLWGYTF. The chain employs TRBV19 and TRBJ1-2; 9 nucleotides align to TRBD1. The V gene's germline CDR1 is LNHDA and CDR2 SQIVND (reference sequence). Trimming removed 6 bases from V and 8 bases from J; junction bases left unmatched: 10. This CDR3 is built from 14 residues.

The chain links TRBV27 to TRBJ2-3, with D possibly being TRBD2 (5 bases). Germline V gene data show CDR1 as MNHEY and CDR2 as SMNVEV (reference sequence). Deletions cut 6 bases from V and 2 bases from J, with 21 bases between. The CDR3 has 17 residues. The CDR3 DNA follows: TGTGCCAGCAGCGATCCGGTAGCGCTCCCTTTCACAGATACGCAGTATTTT. Protein sequence: CASSDPVALPFTDTQYF.

The chain couples TRBV2 to TRBJ1-5, with 7 bases identical to TRBD1. Per the germline V gene, CDR1 is SNHLY and CDR2 is FYNNEI. V trimming: 8 bases; J trimming: 0 bases; junction bases outside the gene matches: 10. The CDR3 length is 16 residues. CDR3 residues: CASYHDRVNSNQPQHF. CDR3 nucleotides: TGTGCCAGCTACCACGACAGGGTCAATAGCAATCAGCCCCAGCATTTT. Combining the CDR3 with reference TRBV2 and TRBJ1-5 gives the whole variable domain EPEVTQTPSHQVTQMGQEVILRCVPISNHLYFYWYRQILGQKVEFLVSFYNNEISEKSEIFDDQFSVERPDGSNFTLKIRSTKLEDSAMYFCASYHDRVNSNQPQHFGDGTRLSIL.

V gene TRBV28 combines with J gene TRBJ2-5; 9 bases are shared with TRBD1. Germline CDR1 is MDHEN and CDR2 is SYDVKM. The CDR3 sequence is 15 residues long. V shed 6 bases, J shed 5 bases, and the junction held 10 bases outside the gene matches. The CDR3 DNA follows: TGTGCCAGCAGCCAAACGACAGGGGGTTTGGAGACCCAGTACTTC. Its translation: CASSQTTGGLETQYF.

The CDR3: CASSLDGYSNQPQHF. For the CDR3, the DNA is TGTGCCAGCAGCCTAGACGGATATAGCAATCAGCCCCAGCATTTT. The chain has TRBV7-9 and TRBJ1-5, with D hard to call. Germline values: CDR1 SEHNR, CDR2 FQNEAQ (reference sequence). CDR3 length equals 15 residues. Trimming removed 5 bases at V and 0 bases at J, with 11 bases between.

This sequence joins TRBV15 and TRBJ2-5; TRBD1 agrees at 11 bases. Germline assignment: CDR1 LNHNV and CDR2 YYDKDF (reference sequence). The CDR3 extends over 15 amino acids. With V trimmed by 3 bases and J by 2 bases, 2 bases remained unmatched. CDR3 region: CATSRRDRGQETQYF. DNA of the CDR3: TGTGCCACCAGCAGGCGGGACAGGGGGCAAGAGACCCAGTACTTC.

The chain has TRBV7-3 and TRBJ2-1, with 9 bases fitting TRBD2. V shed 5 bases, J shed 5 bases, and the junction held 7 bases outside the gene matches. Germline loops: CDR1 SGHTA, CDR2 FQGTGA. This CDR3 region has 15 residues. CDR3 nucleotides: TGTGCCAGCAGCCAAGCGGGAGGAACCAACAATGAGCAGTTCTTC. Its translation is CASSQAGGTNNEQFF.

About this clone itself: The same CDR3 arises from other DNA sequences in this sample as well. The chain has TRBV27 and TRBJ2-7; 7 bases fit TRBD1. Germline-derived CDR1 and CDR2 are MNHEY and SMNVEV (reference sequence). Trimming at V came to 3 bases and at J to 5 bases, leaving 10 bases not matched to a gene. The CDR3 is made up of 15 amino acids. The CDR3 DNA reads as TGTGCCAGCAGTTTCCGGACAGGAGGCTTGGACGAGCAGTACTTC. Residues: CASSFRTGGLDEQYF.

This clone appeared a single time. The chain combines TRBV7-9 with TRBJ2-7; D might be TRBD1 or TRBD2, each matching 5 bases. Germline V CDR1 and CDR2: SEHNR, FQNEAQ (reference sequence). This CDR3 has 13 residues. V lost 6 bases and J 5 bases, leaving 14 bases between the germline ends. CDR3 sequence: CASRGLGVDEQYF. The CDR3 DNA follows: TGTGCCAGCAGGGGTTTGGGGGTTGACGAGCAGTACTTC.

This chain links TRBV9 with TRBJ1-1; no firm D call. The CDR3 totals 13 residues. Trimming removed 4 bases from V and 1 base from J, with 8 bases in between. Per the germline V gene, CDR1 is SGDLS and CDR2 is YYNGEE. CDR3: CASSPPTNTEAFF. CDR3 nucleotide sequence: TGTGCCAGCAGCCCCCCAACGAACACTGAAGCTTTCTTT.

J is TRBJ2-1 and V is TRBV5-6, with D uncertain. There are 15 residues in the CDR3. V was trimmed by 3 bases and J by 4 bases, leaving 14 bases between them. CDR1 SGHDT and CDR2 YYEEEE come from the germline V gene. The CDR3 sequence: CASSWGDESYNEQFF. Written as DNA, the CDR3 is TGTGCCAGCAGCTGGGGTGACGAGTCGTACAATGAGCAGTTCTTC.